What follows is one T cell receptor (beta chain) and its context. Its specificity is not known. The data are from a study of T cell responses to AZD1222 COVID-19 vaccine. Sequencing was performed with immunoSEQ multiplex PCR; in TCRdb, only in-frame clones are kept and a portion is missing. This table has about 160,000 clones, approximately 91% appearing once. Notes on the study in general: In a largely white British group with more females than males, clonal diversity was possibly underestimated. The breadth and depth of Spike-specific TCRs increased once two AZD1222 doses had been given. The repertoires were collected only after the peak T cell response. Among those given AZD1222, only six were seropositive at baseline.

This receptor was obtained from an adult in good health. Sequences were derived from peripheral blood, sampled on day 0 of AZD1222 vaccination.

The CDR3 DNA is TGCGCCAGAGGGATACAGGGGGCGCCCATCTACGAGCAGTACTTC. Amino acids: CARGIQGAPIYEQYF. The V call is TRBV5-1, the J call TRBJ2-7, with TRBD1 matching over 9 bases. The CDR3 spans 15 residues. Germline CDR1 and CDR2: SGHRS and YFSETQ. J gave up 3 bases and V 8 bases, and 12 bases lay outside the gene matches. Variable domain in full (rest from reference TRBV5-1 and TRBJ2-7): KAGVTQTPRYLIKTRGQQVTLSCSPISGHRSVSWYQQTPGQGLQFLFEYFSETQRNKGNFPGRFSGRQFSNSRSEMNVSTLELGDSALYLCARGIQGAPIYEQYFGPGTRLTVT.